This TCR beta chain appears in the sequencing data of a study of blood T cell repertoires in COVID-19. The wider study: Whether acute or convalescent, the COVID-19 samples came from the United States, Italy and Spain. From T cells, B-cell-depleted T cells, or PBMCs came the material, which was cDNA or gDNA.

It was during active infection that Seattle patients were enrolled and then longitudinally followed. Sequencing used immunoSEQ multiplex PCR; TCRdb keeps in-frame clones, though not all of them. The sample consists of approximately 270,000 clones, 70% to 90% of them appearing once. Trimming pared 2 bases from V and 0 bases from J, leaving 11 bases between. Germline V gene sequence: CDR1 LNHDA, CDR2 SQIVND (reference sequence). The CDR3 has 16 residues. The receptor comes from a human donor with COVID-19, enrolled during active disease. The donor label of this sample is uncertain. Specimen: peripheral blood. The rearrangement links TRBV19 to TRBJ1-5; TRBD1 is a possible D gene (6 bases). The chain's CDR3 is CASSILDSYSNQPQHF. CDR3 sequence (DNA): TGTGCCAGTAGTATACTGGACAGCTATAGCAATCAGCCCCAGCATTTT.